This T cell receptor beta chain appears in the sequencing data of a study of blood T cells in healthy people across ages. As to this clonotype: The junction does not match germline at one end; this may be a read error.

PCR was performed a second time for about 7 to 11 cycles using a sample-barcoded 5' primer and a J-beta primer mix. Each cDNA molecule was tagged by a template-switch adaptor with 12 random nucleotides. MiXCR, run by TCRdb on the 5' RACE reads, gives a single entry per CDR3 protein. Of roughly 680,000 distinct CDR3 sequences in the sample, roughly half are singletons; the top ten hold roughly 14%. Sequenced: blood. The sequence was obtained from a woman aged 80 or older in good health.

CDR3 nucleotides: TGTGCTATCAGTGGGACAAGGGAGTATGGCTACACCTTC. This translates into CAISGTREYGYTF. The gene calls are TRBV10-3 and TRBJ1-2; D is possibly TRBD1 (6 bases). The germline CDR1 and CDR2 sequences are ENHRY and SYGVKD. This CDR3 contains 13 residues.